This TCR beta chain originates from a study of spatial heterogeneity in lung cancer. Study-level background: Sequence detection consistently recorded a greater number of beta-chain than alpha-chain sequences.

V trimming: 4 bases; J trimming: 2 bases; junction bases outside the gene matches: 3. The CDR3 spans 14 residues. Germline-derived CDR1 and CDR2 are SGHRS and YFSETQ. Time point noted: sample taken at primary tumor resection. Whole RNA from tumor, nontumor lung or frozen PBMC was sequenced unsorted. This clonotype was observed many times. Carried by each TCR cDNA molecule was a unique molecular identifier. MiXCR, run by TCRdb on the 5' RACE reads, gives a single entry per CDR3 protein. The sample yields some 6,100 distinct CDR3 sequences, around 13% seen once. This TCR came from a male donor with early-stage non-small cell lung cancer. Sequencing was performed on normal lung tissue next to the tumor, taken at surgery. This chain connects TRBV5-1 to TRBJ2-3, with 8 positions matching TRBD1. The CDR3 region has the DNA TGCGCCAGCAGCGCGGGACAGGACACAGATACGCAGTATTTT. Its protein product is CASSAGQDTDTQYF.